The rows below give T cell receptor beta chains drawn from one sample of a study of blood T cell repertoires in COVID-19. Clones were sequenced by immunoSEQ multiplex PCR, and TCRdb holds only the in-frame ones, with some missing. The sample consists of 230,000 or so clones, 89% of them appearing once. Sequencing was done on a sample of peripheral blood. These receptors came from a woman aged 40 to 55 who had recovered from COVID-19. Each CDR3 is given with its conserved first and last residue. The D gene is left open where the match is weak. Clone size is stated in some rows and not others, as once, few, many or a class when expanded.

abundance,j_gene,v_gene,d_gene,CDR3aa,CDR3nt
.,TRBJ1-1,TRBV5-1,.,CASSFYSVRNTEAFF,TGCGCCAGCAGCTTTTATTCAGTTCGGAACACTGAAGCTTTCTTT
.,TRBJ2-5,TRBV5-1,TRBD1,CASSLTGDQTQYF,TGCGCCAGCAGCTTGACAGGGGACCAGACCCAGTACTTC
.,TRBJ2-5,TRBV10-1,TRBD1,CASSESAGGVETQYF,TGCGCCAGCAGTGAGTCCGCAGGGGGCGTTGAGACCCAGTACTTC
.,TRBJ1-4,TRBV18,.,CASSPPEGRGEKLFF,TGTGCCAGCTCACCACCAGAAGGGCGGGGTGAAAAACTGTTTTTT
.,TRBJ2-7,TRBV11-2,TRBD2,CASSLVRAGGASYEQYF,TGTGCCAGCAGCTTAGTGAGAGCGGGGGGTGCCTCCTACGAGCAGTACTTC
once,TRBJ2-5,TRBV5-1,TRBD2,CASSSLAGGPETQYF,TGCGCCAGCAGCTCCTTAGCGGGGGGGCCAGAGACCCAGTACTTC
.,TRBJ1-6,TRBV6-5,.,CASSPRDTYNSPLHF,TGTGCCAGCAGCCCCCGGGACACCTATAATTCACCCCTCCACTTT
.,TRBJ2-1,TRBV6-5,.,CASRTPREQFF,TGTGCCAGCAGAACTCCGCGGGAGCAGTTCTTC
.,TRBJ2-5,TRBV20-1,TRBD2,CSAGLVETQYF,TGCAGTGCTGGACTAGTTGAGACCCAGTACTTC
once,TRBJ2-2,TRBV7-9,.,CASSPGVTGELFF,TGTGCCAGCAGCCCAGGGGTCACCGGGGAGCTGTTTTTT
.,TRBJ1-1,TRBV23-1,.,CASSQLQVSTEAFF,TGCGCCAGCAGTCAATTACAGGTCTCCACTGAAGCTTTCTTT
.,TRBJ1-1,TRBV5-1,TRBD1,CASSLVWDSVNTEAFF,TGCGCCAGCAGCTTGGTGTGGGACAGCGTGAACACTGAAGCTTTCTTT
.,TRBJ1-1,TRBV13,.,CASSWYRDSEAFF,TGTGCCAGCAGCTGGTACCGGGACTCTGAAGCTTTCTTT
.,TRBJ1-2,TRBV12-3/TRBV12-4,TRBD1,CASSPTGARGYTF,TGTGCCAGCAGTCCCACAGGGGCACGGGGCTACACCTTC
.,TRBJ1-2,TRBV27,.,CASSPDPGNYGYTF,TGTGCCAGCAGTCCCGATCCGGGAAACTATGGCTACACCTTC
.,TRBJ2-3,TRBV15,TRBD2,CATSRTSGGADTQYF,TGTGCCACCAGCAGGACTAGCGGGGGCGCAGATACGCAGTATTTT
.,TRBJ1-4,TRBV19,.,CASSIIEGEKLFF,TGTGCCAGTAGTATAATAGAGGGTGAAAAACTGTTTTTT
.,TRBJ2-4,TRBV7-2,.,CASSLLRQTKNIQYF,TGTGCCAGCAGCTTACTGCGACAGACCAAAAACATTCAGTACTTC
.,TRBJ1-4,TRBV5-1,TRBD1,CASSLDQAGGRYTNEKLFF,TGCGCCAGCAGCTTGGACCAGGCAGGGGGCCGATACACTAATGAAAAACTGTTTTTT
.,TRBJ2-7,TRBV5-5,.,CASSPHQGSIYEQYF,TGTGCCAGCAGCCCCCACCAGGGCAGTATCTACGAGCAGTACTTC
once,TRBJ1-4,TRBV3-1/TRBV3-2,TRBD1,CASSLRDSHYKLFF,TGTGCCAGCAGCCTAAGGGACAGCCACTATAAACTGTTTTTT
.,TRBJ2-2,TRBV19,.,CASSSRGGFPPGELFF,TGTGCCAGTAGTAGCCGCGGCGGGTTTCCACCCGGGGAGCTGTTTTTT
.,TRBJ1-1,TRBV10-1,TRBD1,CASSDSGVTGVTEAFF,TGCGCCAGCAGTGACTCGGGCGTCACAGGGGTCACTGAAGCTTTCTTT
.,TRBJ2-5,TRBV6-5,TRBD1,CASRGQPTQYF,TGTGCCAGCAGGGGACAGCCGACCCAGTACTTC
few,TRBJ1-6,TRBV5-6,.,CASSSYRSNSPLHF,TGTGCCAGCAGCTCTTACAGGTCTAATTCACCCCTCCACTTT
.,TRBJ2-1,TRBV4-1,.,CASSRGSGLPYNEQFF,TGCGCCAGCAGCCGAGGTAGCGGACTTCCTTACAATGAGCAGTTCTTC
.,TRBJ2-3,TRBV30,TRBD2,CAWSLAGAITDTQYF,TGTGCCTGGAGTTTAGCGGGAGCTATCACAGATACGCAGTATTTT
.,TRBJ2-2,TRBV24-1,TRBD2,CATSDLLAGENTGELFF,TGTGCCACCAGTGATCTACTAGCGGGGGAGAACACCGGGGAGCTGTTTTTT
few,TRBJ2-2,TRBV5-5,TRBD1,CASSAGQGTGELFF,TGTGCCAGCAGCGCCGGACAGGGGACCGGGGAGCTGTTTTTT
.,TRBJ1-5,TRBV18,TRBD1,CASGDRPLSTQHF,TGTGCCAGCGGGGACAGACCGTTATCGACCCAGCATTTT
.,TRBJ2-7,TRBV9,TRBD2,CASSVESGGAAQYF,TGTGCCAGCAGCGTAGAAAGCGGGGGGGCCGCGCAGTACTTC
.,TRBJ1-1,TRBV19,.,CASSNAGLQGNTEAFF,TGTGCCAGTAGTAACGCCGGATTACAGGGGAACACTGAAGCTTTCTTT
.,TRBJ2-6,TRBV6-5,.,CAIDLEGKPDVLTF,TGTGCCATCGACTTGGAGGGAAAGCCCGACGTCCTGACTTTC
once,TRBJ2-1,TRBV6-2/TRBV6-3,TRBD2,CASSYSWASGDLSSYNEQFF,TGTGCCAGCAGTTACTCTTGGGCTAGCGGGGATCTAAGCTCCTACAATGAGCAGTTCTTC